One sample yielded the 32 T cell receptor beta chains listed below, sequenced in a study of PD-1 and CTLA-4 blockade in melanoma (dated by TCRdb to about 2021). Library method: the immunoSEQ multiplex PCR assay. Here the immuneACCESS table is served through TCRdb, limited to in-frame sequences with V and J called. Missing clones are a known gap in these copies; in checked studies unresolved V genes cover under half, and the rest lacks a known reason. Across this sample there are fewer than 7,500 clones, with about four fifths seen only once. The top ten hold less than 40% of the sample. Sequences were derived from CD8+ T cells from peripheral blood, sampled before anti-PD-1 treatment. The receptors were sampled from a human donor with melanoma.

This clone was detected only once. The V call is TRBV21-1, the J call TRBJ2-2; the table's D call of TRBD2 was not tested on the DNA. TRBV21-1 represents a pseudogene. The CDR3 length is 17 residues. The CDR3 DNA reads TGTGCAAGGCGGGTTAAGGGAAGGCGCGCGAACACCGGGGAGCTGTTTTTT. It encodes CARRVKGRRANTGELFF.

CDR3 bases: TGCAGCGTTGATCTTTGGAACAGGGGGCTAGAAGGAGGCTACACCTTC. It yields the protein CSVDLWNRGLEGGYTF. This chain uses TRBV29-1 with TRBJ1-2; 9 positions match TRBD1. The trim removed 3 bases at V and 8 bases at J, leaving 16 bases unmatched. CDR1 is SQVTM and CDR2 is ANQGSEA in the germline V gene. This CDR3 has 16 residues.

The chain is built from TRBV11-3 and TRBJ2-1; the D gene is possibly TRBD1 (6 bases). V lost 3 bases and J lost 5, with 14 bases in between. The germline V gene encodes CDR1 SGHNT and CDR2 YENEEA. This CDR3 region has 15 residues. The CDR3 sequence: CASSFRTGFHNEQFF. Written as DNA, the CDR3 is TGTGCCAGCAGCTTCCGAACAGGGTTCCACAATGAGCAGTTCTTC.

V and J are TRBV30 and TRBJ1-6; D uncertain. Trimming stripped 1 base from V and 8 bases from J, with 9 bases between. This CDR3 has 13 residues. Germline V lookup: CDR1 GTSNPN, CDR2 SVGIG (reference sequence). The CDR3 DNA is TGTGCCTGGAGTGCAATAGGGTATTCACCCCTCCACTTT. It yields the protein CAWSAIGYSPLHF.

This chain uses TRBV4-3 with TRBJ2-7; D is uncertain. The V end was cut by 3 bases, the J end by 1 base, with 10 bases between. The CDR3 contains 14 residues. Germline CDR1 reads LGHNA; CDR2 reads YSLEER. The CDR3 nucleotides read TGCGCCAGCAGCCAGGAGCAAACTTCCTACGAGCAGTACTTC. It specifies CASSQEQTSYEQYF.

The chain couples TRBV7-9 to TRBJ2-7, with TRBD1 matching over 10 bases. The V segment lost 5 bases and the J segment 3 bases; nucleotides outside the gene matches: 7. From germline, CDR1 is SEHNR and CDR2 FQNEAQ (reference sequence). The CDR3 contains 15 residues. The CDR3 region is CASSAEGQGIYEQYF. The CDR3, as DNA: TGTGCCAGCAGCGCGGAGGGACAGGGGATCTACGAGCAGTACTTC.

This chain links TRBV7-9 with TRBJ2-1; D not resolved. CDR1 is SEHNR, CDR2 FQNEAQ, per germline (reference sequence). The ends were cut back, 5 bases at V and 2 bases at J, with 19 bases in the middle. The CDR3 has 17 residues. Here the CDR3 DNA reads TGTGCCAGCAGCCAACCGCTTTCATTTCCCCCCTACAATGAGCAGTTCTTC. This translates into CASSQPLSFPPYNEQFF. The variable domain in full, completed from reference TRBV7-9 and TRBJ2-1, reads DTGVSQNPRHKITKRGQNVTFRCDPISEHNRLYWYRQTLGQGPEFLTYFQNEAQLEKSRLLSDRFSAERPKGSFSTLEIQRTEQGDSAMYLCASSQPLSFPPYNEQFFGPGTRLTVL.

CDR3 in amino acids: CASSFGGNTEAFF. As DNA, the CDR3 is TGTGCCAGCAGCTTCGGAGGAAACACTGAAGCTTTCTTT. This chain joins TRBV7-2 and TRBJ1-1; D not certain. V lost 3 bases and J 2 bases, leaving 7 bases between the germline ends. This CDR3 is 13 amino acids long. Germline CDR1 reads SGHTA; CDR2 reads FQGNSA.

In its sample, this clone ranks as medium-sized. This chain connects TRBV27 to TRBJ2-1; the D call may be TRBD1 or TRBD2 (5 bases each). CDR3 length: 15 amino acids. The V gene's germline CDR1 is MNHEY and CDR2 SMNVEV (reference sequence). Trimming took off 1 base at V and 5 bases at J, with 12 bases between the two ends. The CDR3 spells CASSLWTPRDNEQFF. The CDR3, as DNA: TGTGCCAGCAGTTTATGGACTCCCAGGGACAATGAGCAGTTCTTC.

The rearrangement links TRBV9 to TRBJ2-3; no firm D call. V dropped 0 bases and J dropped 2 bases, with 10 bases sitting between them. Germline values: CDR1 SGDLS, CDR2 YYNGEE. The CDR3 covers 15 residues. In DNA, the CDR3 is TGTGCCAGCAGCGTAGGAAATGTTATCACAGATACGCAGTATTTT. Encoded protein: CASSVGNVITDTQYF.

This clone was seen a handful of times. This CDR3 is also generated by other DNA sequences in the sample. The rearrangement uses TRBV2 and TRBJ2-2, with unresolved D. Germline-derived CDR1 and CDR2 are SNHLY and FYNNEI. Trimming removed 4 bases at V and 6 bases at J, with 6 bases between. The CDR3 covers 12 residues. The CDR3 bases are TGTGCCAGCAGTGTAGAGCCCGGGGAGCTGTTTTTT. This gives the protein CASSVEPGELFF.

The J gene is TRBJ2-7, the V gene TRBV25-1; TRBD2 aligns across 10 bases. CDR1 MGHDK and CDR2 SYGVNS come from the germline V gene. The V gene end was trimmed by 6 bases and the J gene end by 6 bases; junction bases not matched to a gene: 11. This CDR3 has 15 residues. DNA of the CDR3: TGTGCCAGCAGCCCCCGGCGAGCGGGAGGGCTCGAGCAGTACTTC. This gives the protein CASSPRRAGGLEQYF.

The V and J genes are TRBV30 and TRBJ1-5; D is unclear. Germline CDR1 reads GTSNPN; CDR2 reads SVGIG (reference sequence). The CDR3 spans 14 residues. Trimming took off 1 base at V and 2 bases at J, with 9 bases between the two ends. The CDR3 spells CAWSEINGNQPQHF. The CDR3 region has the DNA TGTGCCTGGAGTGAAATAAACGGCAATCAGCCCCAGCATTTT.

V gene TRBV4-1 combines with J gene TRBJ1-1; D gene unclear. CDR3 length: 15 residues. Germline CDR1 is MGHRA and CDR2 is YSYEKL. V lost 2 bases and J 0 bases, leaving 10 bases between the germline ends. The CDR3 loop reads CASSQYAEMNTEAFF. The CDR3 coding sequence is TGCGCCAGCAGCCAATATGCAGAGATGAACACTGAAGCTTTCTTT.

The chain has TRBV4-3 and TRBJ2-6; possible D gene TRBD2, 5 bases. V shed 0 bases and J shed 0 bases, with 6 bases lying between them. CDR3 length: 16 residues. Germline lookup yields CDR1 LGHNA and CDR2 YSLEER. The CDR3 sequence is CASSQDRGSGANVLTF. The DNA of the CDR3 is TGCGCCAGCAGCCAAGATCGGGGCTCTGGGGCCAACGTCCTGACTTTC.

This chain links TRBV3-1 (or the pseudogene TRBV3-2) with TRBJ2-7; D is uncertain. V was clipped by 3 bases and J by 3 bases, with 12 bases between them. The germline CDR1 and CDR2 sequences are LGHDT and YNNKEL (reference sequence). The CDR3 runs to 14 residues. For the CDR3, the DNA is TGTGCCAGCAGCCAGGGCCCGGGTCTCTACGAGCAGTACTTC. Residues: CASSQGPGLYEQYF.

The chain joins TRBV10-3 to TRBJ1-1; D gene ambiguous. This CDR3 is built from 11 residues. Germline loops: CDR1 ENHRY, CDR2 SYGVKD. Trimming removed 0 bases at V and 8 bases at J, with 4 bases between. CDR3 loop: CAISESLEAFF. CDR3 nucleotides: TGTGCCATCAGTGAGTCCTTAGAAGCTTTCTTT.

J is TRBJ2-1 and V is TRBV25-1; TRBD1 might be the D (5 bases). The CDR3 is made up of 14 amino acids. CDR1 is MGHDK and CDR2 is SYGVNS in the germline V gene. Trimming took off 2 bases at V and 9 bases at J, with 14 bases between the two ends. This chain's CDR3 is CASSELATASEQFF. The CDR3 nucleotides read TGTGCCAGCAGTGAACTTGCGACAGCGAGTGAGCAGTTCTTC.

The chain uses TRBV12-3 or TRBV12-4 and TRBJ2-1, with D unclear. The length of the CDR3 is 12 residues. Trimming took off 4 bases at V and 8 bases at J, with 9 bases between the two ends. For the CDR3, the DNA is TGTGCCAGCAGTTATGGACCCCATGAGCAGTTCTTC. It yields the protein CASSYGPHEQFF.

The chain carries TRBV6-5 and TRBJ2-6; TRBD1 or TRBD2 may be the D gene (5 bases each). Trimming pared 5 bases from V and 4 bases from J, leaving 12 bases between. The CDR3 consists of 15 residues. Germline V gene lookup returns CDR1 MNHEY and CDR2 SVGAGI. CDR3 sequence (DNA): TGTGCCAGCAGTAGAGGGGTTTCGGGGGCCAACGTCCTGACTTTC. Amino acid sequence: CASSRGVSGANVLTF.

This clone was observed a few times. V and J are TRBV9 and TRBJ2-5, with D possibly TRBD1 on 6 matching bases. CDR3 length: 15 amino acids. CDR1 is SGDLS and CDR2 is YYNGEE in the germline V gene. V was clipped by 2 bases and J by 3 bases, with 14 bases between them. The CDR3 sequence is CASSVTGRPEETQYF. The CDR3 nucleotides read TGTGCCAGCAGCGTGACAGGACGCCCCGAAGAGACCCAGTACTTC.

This chain joins TRBV6-5 and TRBJ1-1, with D tentatively TRBD1 (5 bases). The germline gives CDR1 MNHEY, CDR2 SVGAGI. The V end lost 6 bases, the J end lost 5 bases, and 13 bases lay between the germline ends. The CDR3 covers 13 residues. CDR3: CASRGTWATEAFF. The CDR3 DNA sequence: TGTGCCAGCAGAGGGACCTGGGCGACTGAAGCTTTCTTT.

The gene calls are TRBV7-9 and TRBJ1-2, with D maybe TRBD1 (5 bases). This CDR3 contains 14 residues. The V gene lost 5 bases and the J gene lost 3 bases, with 13 bases spanning the gap. CDR1 and CDR2 from the germline V gene are SEHNR and FQNEAQ (reference sequence). Here the CDR3 reads CASSRTEGYYGYTF. CDR3 nucleotides: TGTGCCAGCAGCCGCACAGAGGGGTACTATGGCTACACCTTC. The full variable domain, its missing parts supplied by reference TRBV7-9 and TRBJ1-2, is DTGVSQNPRHKITKRGQNVTFRCDPISEHNRLYWYRQTLGQGPEFLTYFQNEAQLEKSRLLSDRFSAERPKGSFSTLEIQRTEQGDSAMYLCASSRTEGYYGYTFGSGTRLTVV.

This sequence joins TRBV11-3 and TRBJ2-1, with TRBD2 matching 7 bases. Germline values: CDR1 SGHNT, CDR2 YENEEA. This CDR3 comprises 13 residues. Losses at the gene ends were 3 bases for V and 9 bases for J; bases not matched to a gene: 5. The chain's CDR3 is CASSFAGVGEQFF. In DNA form, the CDR3 reads TGTGCCAGCAGCTTTGCGGGGGTCGGTGAGCAGTTCTTC.

This clone was detected only once. The chain links TRBV27 to TRBJ1-5, with D possibly matching TRBD1 (5 bases). The CDR3 totals 15 residues. The V gene's germline CDR1 is MNHEY and CDR2 SMNVEV (reference sequence). With 6 bases removed from V and 6 bases from J, the gap between germline ends came to 18 bases. CDR3 bases: TGTGCCAGCAGGATAGAGGGGCGAAGTGTTCAGCCCCAGCATTTT. Translated: CASRIEGRSVQPQHF.

V usage is TRBV5-1 and J usage is TRBJ2-1, with 10 bases fitting TRBD2. This CDR3 has 14 amino acids. Trimming at V came to 7 bases and at J to 10 bases, leaving 11 bases not matched to a gene. Germline V gene sequence: CDR1 SGHRS, CDR2 YFSETQ. CDR3 in amino acids: CASAGLATDGEQFF. CDR3 coding DNA: TGCGCCAGCGCGGGACTAGCGACGGACGGGGAGCAGTTCTTC.

CDR3 region: CASSPGGPADTQYF. For the CDR3, the DNA is TGCGCCAGCAGCCCTGGGGGGCCCGCAGATACGCAGTATTTT. The J gene is TRBJ2-3, the V gene TRBV4-3; D possibly uses TRBD1 or TRBD2 (6 bases each). CDR1 is LGHNA and CDR2 is YSLEER in the germline V gene. V lost 4 bases, J lost 4 bases, and 12 bases lay in between. The CDR3 totals 14 residues.

The chain links TRBV7-9 to TRBJ2-1; D not resolved. Germline V gene lookup returns CDR1 SEHNR and CDR2 FQNEAQ (reference sequence). This CDR3 spans 12 amino acids. Trimming pared 1 base from V and 7 bases from J, leaving 5 bases between. Here the CDR3 reads CASSLDLNEQFF. The CDR3 nucleotides read TGTGCCAGCAGCTTAGACTTGAATGAGCAGTTCTTC.

With respect to this clone: A read error may account for a junction end that differs from germline. The chain uses TRBV7-7 and TRBJ2-1, with 8 bases lining up with TRBD2. In germline, CDR1 is SSHAT, CDR2 FNYEAQ (reference sequence). This CDR3 is built from 16 residues. The CDR3 loop is CASSLRAGGSYNEQFF. Written as DNA, the CDR3 is TGTGCTAGCAGCCTACGGGCGGGGGGATCCTACAATGAGCAGTTCTTC. Supplemented by reference TRBV7-7 and TRBJ2-1, the full variable domain reads GAGVSQSPRYKVTKRGQDVTLRCDPISSHATLYWYQQALGQGPEFLTYFNYEAQPDKSGLPSDRFSAERPEGSISTLTIQRTEQRDSAMYRCASSLRAGGSYNEQFFGPGTRLTVL.

This chain uses TRBV27 with TRBJ1-6; the D gene is possibly TRBD1 (5 bases). CDR3 size: 15 residues. The V end was cut by 0 bases, the J end by 7 bases, with 10 bases between. Looked up from germline, CDR1 is MNHEY and CDR2 is SMNVEV (reference sequence). The CDR3 loop reads CASSLSSEGNSPLHF. CDR3 sequence (DNA): TGTGCCAGCAGTTTATCATCTGAGGGGAATTCACCCCTCCACTTT.

The chain combines TRBV5-1 with TRBJ1-6; 11 bases are a match to TRBD1. This CDR3 is 17 amino acids long. With 0 bases clipped from V and 2 bases from J, the junction kept 1 base outside the gene matches. Germline V lookup: CDR1 SGHRS, CDR2 YFSETQ. The CDR3 protein is CASSLGTGGPYNSPLHF. For the CDR3, the DNA is TGCGCCAGCAGCTTGGGGACAGGGGGCCCCTATAATTCACCCCTCCACTTT.

This sequence joins TRBV27 and TRBJ1-2; D is possibly TRBD1 (6 bases). Trimming removed 5 bases from V and 6 bases from J, with 13 bases in between. The CDR3 consists of 13 residues. Germline lookup yields CDR1 MNHEY and CDR2 SMNVEV (reference sequence). The CDR3 here is CASSSWTVDGYTF. In nucleotides, the CDR3 is TGTGCCAGCAGTAGTTGGACAGTGGATGGCTACACCTTC.